The 5 T cell receptor beta chains below come from one sample, sequenced in a study of shared clonotypes between healthy human individuals. The repertoire was sequenced with immunoSEQ multiplex PCR; TCRdb's copy has only in-frame clones and lacks some. The repertoire holds some 740,000 clones, almost 95% seen once, with about 24% in the top ten. Terminally differentiated effector memory CD45RA+ cells were excluded by CCR7 positive selection of CD45RO-negative cells. Sequences were obtained from naive CD8+ T cells sorted from blood. All receptors derive from a man between 25 and 39 years old in good health.

This chain uses TRBV19 with TRBJ1-5; D is perhaps TRBD1 (5 bases). Per germline, CDR1 LNHDA and CDR2 SQIVND (reference sequence). CDR3 length: 16 amino acids. The V end was cut by 3 bases, the J end by 1 base, with 13 bases between. The CDR3, as DNA: TGTGCCAGTAGTATGGTCTGGGGGGGGAGCAATCAGCCCCAGCATTTT. This encodes CASSMVWGGSNQPQHF. The whole variable domain, remainder taken from reference TRBV19 and TRBJ1-5, is DGGITQSPKYLFRKEGQNVTLSCEQNLNHDAMYWYRQDPGQGLRLIYYSQIVNDFQKGDIAEGYSVSREKKESFPLTVTSAQKNPTAFYLCASSMVWGGSNQPQHFGDGTRLSIL.

The rearrangement uses TRBV6-5 and TRBJ2-5; D is unclear. Trimming left V 0 bases short and J 0 bases short, with 8 bases between. This CDR3 is 15 amino acids long. CDR1 is MNHEY, CDR2 SVGAGI, per germline. CDR3 region: CASSYSLLNQETQYF. CDR3 sequence (DNA): TGTGCCAGCAGTTACTCGTTACTAAACCAAGAGACCCAGTACTTC.

The V call is TRBV4-1, the J call TRBJ1-3; a possible D gene is TRBD1 (6 bases). The CDR3 is made up of 15 amino acids. Trimming took 3 bases from V and 0 from J, leaving 9 bases between them. Germline assignment: CDR1 MGHRA and CDR2 YSYEKL. The CDR3 is CASSQDRNSGNTIYF. The CDR3 coding sequence is TGCGCCAGCAGCCAGGACAGAAACTCTGGAAACACCATATATTTT.

CDR3 sequence (DNA): TGCGCCAGCAGCGCATATGGGGGCACAGCAGATACGCAGTATTTT. Translation: CASSAYGGTADTQYF. The J gene is TRBJ2-3, the V gene TRBV5-1, with D possibly TRBD1 on 6 matching bases. Trimming cost V 4 bases and J 4 bases, with 16 bases left between them. Germline V gene lookup returns CDR1 SGHRS and CDR2 YFSETQ. The CDR3 covers 15 residues.

This clone was seen a single time. The chain carries TRBV15 and TRBJ2-5; TRBD2 agrees at 8 bases. V was clipped by 4 bases and J by 3 bases; unmatched bases: 22. Looked up from germline, CDR1 is LNHNV and CDR2 is YYDKDF (reference sequence). The CDR3 has 20 residues. For the CDR3, the DNA is TGTGCCACCAGCAAAAACGAGCGGGGGCGATTATTGACTGGGGAAGAGACCCAGTACTTC. Translated: CATSKNERGRLLTGEETQYF.